This is a list of T cell receptor beta chains from one sample in a study of T-cell reconstitution after alpha-beta-depleted transplantation in children. MiXCR, applied by TCRdb to the PCR reads, yields one record per CDR3 protein. The sample contains roughly 300,000 distinct CDR3 sequences, more than 8% of which appear only once. The specimen comprised PBMCs from the stem cell graft donor, sampled from the stem cell graft. The origin of the receptors is a human donor who donated a stem cell graft to a child with SCID. CDR3s include the opening cysteine and the closing phenylalanine or tryptophan. The D gene is left open where the match is weak. Size values are once, few and many counts, or a class for expanded clones, and some rows have none.

.	.	TRBV9	14	TRBJ2-5	TGTGCCAGCAGCGCAGGGTCCGGGGCAGAGACCCAGTACTTC	CASSAGSGAETQYF
.	.	TRBV7-9	15	TRBJ1-6	TGTGCCAGCAGCCCGCTCGGCACTAATAATTCACCCCTCCACTTT	CASSPLGTNNSPLHF
.	.	TRBV15	13	TRBJ1-2	TGTGCCACCAGCTTGGGGGCTGACTATGGCTACACCTTC	CATSLGADYGYTF
few	.	TRBV12-3/TRBV12-4	18	TRBJ2-7	TGTGCCAGCAGTTCTTTTGGTACTGGGGGGCCTAGCTCCTACGAGCAGTACTTC	CASSSFGTGGPSSYEQYF
few	.	TRBV20-1	13	TRBJ2-3	TGCAGTGCTAGAGATCAAGGGACGAAAACGCAGTATTTT	CSARDQGTKTQYF
few	.	TRBV20-1	14	TRBJ2-7	TGCAGTGCTCAGGACGGCGAAAGCTCCTACGAGCAGTACTTC	CSAQDGESSYEQYF
many	.	TRBV27	13	TRBJ1-3	TGTGCCAGCAGTTTAACGCCTGGAAACACCATATATTTT	CASSLTPGNTIYF
.	TRBD2	TRBV4-1	14	TRBJ2-7	TGCGGCAGCAGCCAAGGCGGGGGGTCCTACGAGCAGTACTTC	CGSSQGGGSYEQYF
few	.	TRBV11-2	17	TRBJ2-7	TGTGCCAGCAGCTTAGGATGGGTCACAGCAACACTCTACGAGCAGTACTTC	CASSLGWVTATLYEQYF
.	TRBD2	TRBV27	18	TRBJ2-2	TGTGCCAGCAGACTATCCCGCCTGGCGGGGGGCAACACCGGGGAGCTGTTTTTT	CASRLSRLAGGNTGELFF
.	.	TRBV13	17	TRBJ2-1	TGTGCCAGCAGCTGGAAAAGGACGGGTCGAATCTACAATGAGCAGTTCTTC	CASSWKRTGRIYNEQFF
.	.	TRBV11-3	14	TRBJ2-1	TGTGCCAGCAGCTTAGATTCCAGTGACGGTGAGCAGTTCTTC	CASSLDSSDGEQFF
.	.	TRBV27	14	TRBJ1-2	TGTGCCAGCAGGGGACCTTCGATGGGCTATGGCTACACCTTC	CASRGPSMGYGYTF
many	.	TRBV12-3/TRBV12-4	13	TRBJ1-1	TGTGCCAGCAGTTTTGATTGGAACACTGAAGCTTTCTTT	CASSFDWNTEAFF
.	.	TRBV2	15	TRBJ2-1	TGTGCCAGCAGGGTGATTGGGGGATCCTACAATGAGCAGTTCTTC	CASRVIGGSYNEQFF
.	.	TRBV20-1	17	TRBJ2-2	TGCAGTGTTCATCCGAGACAGGAAGGATATGAGGCCGGGGAGCTGTTTTTT	CSVHPRQEGYEAGELFF
few	TRBD1	TRBV14	15	TRBJ1-2	TGTGCCAGCAGCCTTTTCGGACAGGGCGCCGAGGGCTACACCTTC	CASSLFGQGAEGYTF
.	TRBD2	TRBV11-2	18	TRBJ2-3	TGTGCCAGCAGCTCCGTAAAGCGCGGGGGGATGAGCACAGATACGCAGTATTTT	CASSSVKRGGMSTDTQYF
few	.	TRBV4-1	15	TRBJ2-3	TGCGCCAGCAGCCGCCGGGAATCAGGTACAGATACGCAGTATTTT	CASSRRESGTDTQYF
many	TRBD1	TRBV12-5	15	TRBJ2-1	TGTGCTAGTGGTTTGCCGGGACAGGGGAGGCATGAGCAGTTCTTC	CASGLPGQGRHEQFF
.	TRBD1	TRBV9	16	TRBJ2-3	TGTGCCAGCAGCGTAAGCGGGGGACAGGGGGCTGATACGCAGTATTTT	CASSVSGGQGADTQYF
many	TRBD2	TRBV20-1	15	TRBJ2-2	TGCAGTGCTACTAGCGGGGGGGAAATCACCGGGGAGCTGTTTTTT	CSATSGGEITGELFF
few	.	TRBV15	12	TRBJ2-7	TGTGCCACCAGCAGAGGAGTATTCGAGCAGTACTTC	CATSRGVFEQYF
.	TRBD2	TRBV5-1	16	TRBJ2-3	TGCGCCAGCAGCTTGCTCGCGGGGGGGCGAGAAGATACGCAGTATTTT	CASSLLAGGREDTQYF
many	.	TRBV21-1	14	TRBJ2-2	TGTGCCAGCAGCAACCCCTATTTCACCGGGGAGCTGTTTTTT	CASSNPYFTGELFF
.	.	TRBV20-1	15	TRBJ1-1	TGCAGTGCTAGGCCCCTAGCCCAGTTGAACACTGAAGCTTTCTTT	CSARPLAQLNTEAFF
.	TRBD1	TRBV10-3	14	TRBJ1-2	TGTGCCATCAGGCCGACGGACAGGGAACATGGCTACACCTTC	CAIRPTDREHGYTF
.	TRBD1	TRBV29-1	17	TRBJ1-2	TGCAGCGTTGCCCTAGGCGGGACAGGGTCCTTTAACTATGGCTACACCTTC	CSVALGGTGSFNYGYTF
many	.	TRBV27	13	TRBJ1-1	TGTGCCAGCAGTTTCCGGGTAGACACTGAAGCTTTCTTT	CASSFRVDTEAFF
.	TRBD2	TRBV10-2	15	TRBJ2-7	TGCGCCAGCAGCACGACTAGCGGGGGGCCTTACGAGCAGTACTTC	CASSTTSGGPYEQYF
.	TRBD2	TRBV19	15	TRBJ2-3	TGTGCCAGTAGTACCGGACTAGCGAACACAGATACGCAGTATTTT	CASSTGLANTDTQYF
.	.	TRBV12-3/TRBV12-4	15	TRBJ2-5	TGTGCCAGCAGCGACGACAGCCCGGTCAGGGAGACCCAGTACTTC	CASSDDSPVRETQYF
few	.	TRBV6-5	14	TRBJ1-1	TGTGCCAGCAGTTACAGGGAAAGGAACACTGAAGCTTTCTTT	CASSYRERNTEAFF
few	.	TRBV11-2	14	TRBJ2-7	TGTGCCAGCAGCTTAGATGAAGGCAGGGAAGAGCAGTACTTC	CASSLDEGREEQYF
few	.	TRBV18	14	TRBJ1-1	TGTGCCAGCTCACCAGGGGCCGAGAACACTGAAGCTTTCTTT	CASSPGAENTEAFF
.	.	TRBV7-9	15	TRBJ2-5	TGTGCCAGCAGCGAAACGGGGGGCCGGCAAGAGACCCAGTACTTC	CASSETGGRQETQYF
.	.	TRBV6-1	12	TRBJ2-1	TGTGCCAGCAGGGAAGGGAGCGTAGAGCAGTTCTTC	CASREGSVEQFF
few	.	TRBV5-1	13	TRBJ2-5	TGCGCCAGCAGTATCAGGGTGCAGGAGACCCAGTACTTC	CASSIRVQETQYF
few	.	TRBV4-1	15	TRBJ1-5	TGCGCCAGCAGCCAAGACAGGGGAAGTAATCAGCCCCAGCATTTT	CASSQDRGSNQPQHF
.	TRBD2	TRBV15	13	TRBJ2-3	TGTGCCACCAGCATCGGGGGGGCAGATACGCAGTATTTT	CATSIGGADTQYF
.	.	TRBV27	14	TRBJ2-7	TGTGCCAGCAGTTTGGGGGGCCCGCGTAAGGAGCAGTACTTC	CASSLGGPRKEQYF
many	TRBD1	TRBV7-8	15	TRBJ2-2	TGTGCCAGCAGTCAGAGGGACAGAAACACCGGGGAGCTGTTTTTT	CASSQRDRNTGELFF
.	TRBD1	TRBV5-1	17	TRBJ1-4	TGCGCCAGCAGCCCAGGACAGGGAATCGGGACTAATGAAAAACTGTTTTTT	CASSPGQGIGTNEKLFF
.	.	TRBV20-1	14	TRBJ2-1	TGCAGTGCGCGTTACCGGGACTCCCTCCTCCACCAGTTCTTC	CSARYRDSLLHQFF
many	TRBD1	TRBV10-2	15	TRBJ2-2	TGCGCCAGCAGTGATACAGGGGTATATGGCGGGGAGCTGTTTTTT	CASSDTGVYGGELFF
few	.	TRBV12-3/TRBV12-4	16	TRBJ1-2	TGTGCCAGCAGTTTAGCCTTCGGGAGGGCTAACTATGGCTACACCTTC	CASSLAFGRANYGYTF
few	.	TRBV7-2	12	TRBJ2-3	TGTGCCACCCGGGAAACGACAGATACGCAGTATTTT	CATRETTDTQYF
few	TRBD1	TRBV7-8	17	TRBJ2-3	TGTGCCAGCAGCCGACTAGGAGGGACAGGGTACGGAGATACGCAGTATTTT	CASSRLGGTGYGDTQYF
.	.	TRBV5-1	16	TRBJ1-4	TGCGCCAGCAGTGTTGCCCCAATTGCACTGGGTGAAAAACTGTTTTTT	CASSVAPIALGEKLFF
.	.	TRBV2	10	TRBJ1-2	TGTGCCAGCAGTGGTGTTGGGTACACCTTC	CASSGVGYTF
.	TRBD2	TRBV9	16	TRBJ2-1	TGTGCCAGCAGCGTATGGGCTAGCGGGGCCTACAATGAGCAGTTCTTC	CASSVWASGAYNEQFF
.	.	TRBV5-6	14	TRBJ2-1	TGTGCCAGCACCCCGGGGGCCACCCCCAATGAGCAGTTCTTC	CASTPGATPNEQFF